The 14 T cell receptor beta chains presented below share a single source sample, sequenced in a study of blood T cell repertoires in COVID-19. Clones were read by immunoSEQ multiplex PCR, and TCRdb kept only the in-frame ones, dropping some. The sample yields fewer than 35,000 clones, 75% to 85% seen once. What was sequenced was peripheral blood. These receptors all come from a man aged 60 to 69 with active COVID-19.

This chain uses TRBV13 with TRBJ2-1; possible D gene TRBD2, 6 bases. The CDR3 covers 16 residues. Trimming left V 4 bases short and J 4 bases short, with 17 bases between. Germline lookup yields CDR1 PRHDT and CDR2 FYEKMQ (reference sequence). CDR3 in DNA: TGTGCCAGCAGCTCGCGAGCGGGTGTATCATACAATGAGCAGTTCTTC. This sequence encodes CASSSRAGVSYNEQFF.

This sequence joins TRBV19 and TRBJ1-2; 9 bases are shared with TRBD1. Looked up from germline, CDR1 is LNHDA and CDR2 is SQIVND (reference sequence). The CDR3 loop spans 16 amino acids. J lost 0 bases, V lost 6 bases, and 8 bases had no gene match. The CDR3 region has the DNA TGTGCCAGTAGCGCCCTTGGGACAGGGTCTAACTATGGCTACACCTTC. Translated, it gives CASSALGTGSNYGYTF.

The chain recombines TRBV4-2 with TRBJ1-1, with a possible D match to TRBD1 (6 bases). Germline CDR1 is LGHNA and CDR2 is YNFKEQ. Trimming stripped 0 bases from V and 1 base from J, with 15 bases between. The CDR3 totals 17 residues. The chain's CDR3 is CASSQEKGLGGNTEAFF. The CDR3, as DNA: TGTGCCAGCAGCCAAGAGAAGGGCCTAGGGGGGAACACTGAAGCTTTCTTT.

This clone was recorded a few times. V and J are TRBV6-6 and TRBJ1-1; the D is unclear. V dropped 6 bases and J dropped 3 bases, with 5 bases sitting between them. There are 11 residues in the CDR3. The germline V gene has CDR1 MNHNY and CDR2 SVGAGI (reference sequence). CDR3 sequence: CASSTHTEAFF. The CDR3 DNA reads TGTGCCAGCAGCACACACACTGAAGCTTTCTTT.

The chain carries TRBV7-6 and TRBJ1-5; 7 bases are a match to TRBD1. From germline, CDR1 is SGHVS and CDR2 FNYEAQ. The CDR3 length is 14 residues. Trimming cost V 5 bases and J 4 bases; bases outside gene matches: 5. CDR3 DNA: TGTGCCAGCAGCGCAGGGGGTGGTAATCAGCCCCAGCATTTT. Translated: CASSAGGGNQPQHF.

The chain recombines TRBV19 with TRBJ1-5; 10 bases are a match to TRBD1. Germline CDR1 is LNHDA and CDR2 is SQIVND (reference sequence). Trimming took 5 bases from V and 7 from J; bases not matched to a gene: 5. CDR3 size: 14 residues. The CDR3 loop reads CASSVDRGPQPQHF. Written as DNA, the CDR3 is TGTGCCAGTAGTGTTGACAGGGGGCCCCAGCCCCAGCATTTT.

This chain connects TRBV11-2 to TRBJ2-5; D might be TRBD1 (6 bases). The CDR3 is 14 amino acids. Germline loops: CDR1 SGHAT, CDR2 FQNNGV. V was clipped by 5 bases and J by 4 bases, with 14 bases between them. The CDR3 region has the DNA TGTGCCAGCAGCATCGGGACAACTCGAGAGACCCAGTACTTC. Protein sequence: CASSIGTTRETQYF. Using reference TRBV11-2 and TRBJ2-5 for the parts outside the CDR3, the full variable domain is EAGVAQSPRYKIIEKRQSVAFWCNPISGHATLYWYQQILGQGPKLLIQFQNNGVVDDSQLPKDRFSAERLKGVDSTLKIQPAKLEDSAVYLCASSIGTTRETQYFGPGTRLLVL.

This clone was recorded only once. CDR3 sequence: CASSSRLARLAYNEQFF. The CDR3 DNA is TGTGCCAGCAGCTCAAGACTAGCCAGATTAGCCTACAATGAGCAGTTCTTC. V gene TRBV7-2 combines with J gene TRBJ2-1; TRBD2 matches at 7 bases. Germline-derived CDR1 and CDR2 are SGHTA and FQGNSA. Unmatched junction bases numbered 11, after V lost 4 bases and J lost 2 bases. The CDR3 covers 17 residues.

The genes are TRBV12-2 and TRBJ2-7; TRBD2, the D gene given by the table, was not confirmed from the DNA. TRBV12-2 is labeled a pseudogene. The CDR3 has 15 residues. The CDR3 DNA reads as TGTGCAAGTCGCACGCGGGGCTCCCGCGAGGTCGAGCAGTACTTC. Its translation: CASRTRGSREVEQYF.

The chain uses TRBV7-9 and TRBJ2-7; a possible D gene is TRBD2 (5 bases). The CDR3 loop spans 15 amino acids. Germline lookup yields CDR1 SEHNR and CDR2 FQNEAQ (reference sequence). The V end lost 1 base, the J end lost 0 bases, and 10 bases lay between the germline ends. As DNA, the CDR3 is TGTGCCAGCAGCTTAGTGGGTGGGAGCTCCTACGAGCAGTACTTC. This encodes CASSLVGGSSYEQYF.

The genes are TRBV11-2 and TRBJ2-2; D is perhaps TRBD2 (6 bases). V lost 3 bases and J lost 3, with 11 bases in between. Germline assignment: CDR1 SGHAT and CDR2 FQNNGV. This CDR3 region has 15 residues. The CDR3 region has the DNA TGTGCCAGCAGCTTGGTCGGGACTTACACCGGGGAGCTGTTTTTT. Translation gives CASSLVGTYTGELFF.

The chain has TRBV7-9 and TRBJ2-5, with TRBD2 as a possible D gene (6 bases). Germline CDR1 SEHNR, CDR2 FQNEAQ (reference sequence). CDR3 length: 14 residues. The V gene lost 1 base and the J gene lost 4 bases, with 10 bases spanning the gap. The CDR3 spells CASSLGLAPETQYF. CDR3 nucleotide sequence: TGTGCCAGCAGCTTAGGCCTAGCGCCAGAGACCCAGTACTTC.

J is TRBJ1-1 and V is TRBV9; 9 nucleotides agree with TRBD1. The CDR3 is made up of 14 amino acids. Losses at the gene ends were 3 bases for V and 5 bases for J; bases not matched to a gene: 5. Per germline, CDR1 SGDLS and CDR2 YYNGEE. CDR3: CASSEGQGRTEAFF. For the CDR3, the DNA is TGTGCCAGCAGCGAGGGACAGGGTCGGACTGAAGCTTTCTTT.

CDR3 nucleotides: TGTGCCAGCAGTTTTACCCGGGACTACGAGCAGTACTTC. Amino acid sequence: CASSFTRDYEQYF. The rearrangement links TRBV11-2 to TRBJ2-7, with D possibly matching TRBD2 (5 bases). This CDR3 contains 13 residues. Germline-derived CDR1 and CDR2 are SGHAT and FQNNGV. V was pared by 6 bases and J by 3 bases, with 12 bases between.